The present TCR beta chain was sequenced within a study of cytotoxic CD8 clonotypes in ibrutinib-treated CLL. Overall study findings and caveats: Public clonotypes were seen rarely and were contracted or stable on treatment.

Trimming took off 5 bases at V and 4 bases at J, with 7 bases between the two ends. This CDR3 spans 12 amino acids. Germline V lookup: CDR1 SGHDN, CDR2 FVKESK. Measured with immunoSEQ multiplex PCR; TCRdb has only the in-frame clones, and not every one. The sample holds roughly 250,000 clones; 70% are singletons and the top ten take 15%. As for this clone: The antigen remains undetermined.

Sample: PBMCs, taken after 24 months of ibrutinib treatment. This clonotype was sampled from a human donor with chronic lymphocytic leukemia. The J gene is TRBJ2-3, the V gene TRBV14, with no clear D. This chain's CDR3 is CASSTYADTQYF. DNA for the CDR3: TGTGCCAGCAGCACCTACGCAGATACGCAGTATTTT. Together with reference TRBV14 and TRBJ2-3, the CDR3 gives the full variable domain: EAGVTQFPSHSVIEKGQTVTLRCDPISGHDNLYWYRRVMGKEIKFLLHFVKESKQDESGMPNNRFLAERTGGTYSTLKVQPAELEDSGVYFCASSTYADTQYFGPGTRLTVL.